This TCR beta chain is from a study of cytomegalovirus exposure and HLA in healthy donors. The germline CDR1 and CDR2 sequences are SGHTA and FQGTGA. The CDR3 covers 15 residues. The junction had 7 bases not matched to a gene; V was cut back by 6 bases and J by 3 bases. Turning to this clone: What it binds is unknown.

Study results and limitations: The study dropped some indistinguishable V segments, TRBV6-2 and TRBV6-3 among them. Data from an earlier analysis indicated that most TCR beta V segments were productive either about 87% or about 30% of the time.

PCR amplification relied on 60 Vbeta primers (plus 13 Jbeta primers). TCRdb keeps only in-frame clones here, not all; method: immunoSEQ multiplex PCR. The sample yields 160,000 or so clones, 81% seen once. The clonotype was recovered from a man aged 45-65 years in good health and CMV-seropositive. V is TRBV7-3 and J is TRBJ2-2, with 7 bases that match TRBD2. The sample taken for sequencing was PBMCs. Here the CDR3 reads CASRPGTTYTGELFF. The CDR3 DNA follows: TGTGCCAGCAGGCCTGGGACTACCTACACCGGGGAGCTGTTTTTT. The complete variable domain, with remaining parts taken from reference TRBV7-3 and TRBJ2-2, reads GAGVSQTPSNKVTEKGKYVELRCDPISGHTALYWYRQSLGQGPEFLIYFQGTGAADDSGLPNDRFFAVRPEGSVSTLKIQRTERGDSAVYLCASRPGTTYTGELFFGEGSRLTVL.